Below are 2 T cell receptor beta chains sequenced from a single sample in a study of CD8 T cells in ankylosing spondylitis. TCRdb processed the 5' RACE reads anew with MiXCR; each CDR3 protein has one entry. The sample consists of 230,000 or so distinct CDR3 sequences, 15% to 20% of them appearing once. Specimen: blood, either unsorted or a sorted T cell fraction (not recorded which). The receptors derive from a male donor with ankylosing spondylitis or in good health (not recorded which).

The rearrangement joins TRBV7-3 to TRBJ1-5, with D perhaps matching TRBD1 (6 bases). Germline values: CDR1 SGHTA, CDR2 FQGTGA. V dropped 4 bases and J dropped 3 bases, with 10 bases sitting between them. The CDR3 totals 14 residues. CDR3 coding DNA: TGTGCCAGCAGCTCCCGACAGGCCAATCAGCCCCAGCATTTT. Translating it yields CASSSRQANQPQHF.

CDR3: CATSVEQGRSYEQYF. The CDR3 DNA follows: TGTGCCACCAGCGTCGAACAGGGGCGTTCCTACGAGCAGTACTTC. The chain has TRBV15 and TRBJ2-7, with 7 bases identical to TRBD1. Unmatched junction bases numbered 8, after V lost 5 bases and J lost 1 base. Germline values: CDR1 LNHNV, CDR2 YYDKDF (reference sequence). The CDR3 is 15 amino acids.